One sample yielded the 26 T cell receptor beta chains listed below, sequenced in a study of shared clonotypes between healthy human individuals. Clones were read by immunoSEQ multiplex PCR, and TCRdb kept only the in-frame ones, dropping some. The sample has more than 150,000 clones, approximately 61% seen once. The source material was memory CD4+ T cells sorted from blood. Subset in this sample: CD45RA-negative fraction. The receptors stem from a man between 25 and 39 years old in good health.

This sequence joins TRBV6-6 and TRBJ1-1; D gene uncertain. The germline V and J ends were trimmed by 11 bases and 0 bases, with 13 bases remaining between them. Looked up from germline, CDR1 is MNHNY and CDR2 is SVGAGI (reference sequence). This CDR3 is built from 13 residues. The CDR3, as DNA: TGTGCCTCCCGACTGAGCATGAACACTGAAGCTTTCTTT. Translated: CASRLSMNTEAFF.

The chain is built from TRBV11-2 and TRBJ2-1; weak D call: TRBD2 (6 bases). Per germline, CDR1 SGHAT and CDR2 FQNNGV. This CDR3 region has 16 residues. The germline V and J ends were trimmed by 1 base and 7 bases, with 17 bases remaining between them. CDR3 residues: CASSLVTGRTDNEQFF. CDR3 DNA: TGTGCCAGCAGCTTAGTCACCGGGAGAACGGATAATGAGCAGTTCTTC.

This clone was recorded at least ten times. This sample also contains other DNA sequences that code for the same CDR3. This chain joins TRBV28 and TRBJ1-5; TRBD1 is a possible D gene (6 bases). Germline loops: CDR1 MDHEN, CDR2 SYDVKM. V dropped 6 bases and J dropped 1 base, with 16 bases sitting between them. The CDR3 contains 16 residues. The CDR3 DNA reads as TGTGCCAGCAGCCCTGGGGGCCGGGACAGCAATCAGCCCCAGCATTTT. It codes for CASSPGGRDSNQPQHF.

In this sample, this clone turned up a few times. The DNA of the CDR3 is TGTGCCAGCAGGCAACGGGCATTGAACACTGAAGCTTTCTTT. The encoded protein is CASRQRALNTEAFF. This sequence joins TRBV2 and TRBJ1-1; D uncertain. The germline V gene encodes CDR1 SNHLY and CDR2 FYNNEI. Trimming pared 6 bases from V and 0 bases from J, leaving 11 bases between. The CDR3 covers 14 residues.

The chain carries TRBV15 and TRBJ1-1; D not resolved. V was cut by 0 bases and J by 2 bases, with 10 bases left in between. This CDR3 spans 15 amino acids. Germline V gives CDR1 LNHNV, CDR2 YYDKDF (reference sequence). CDR3 bases: TGTGCCACCAGCAGAGATAGGTGGGGTAACACTGAAGCTTTCTTT. Its translation is CATSRDRWGNTEAFF.

The gene calls are TRBV7-6 and TRBJ1-1; a weak D match, TRBD1 (5 bases). The germline V gene encodes CDR1 SGHVS and CDR2 FNYEAQ. V shed 5 bases and J shed 1 base, with 20 bases lying between them. The CDR3 is made up of 17 amino acids. CDR3 protein: CASSPSRVGGPNTEAFF. The CDR3 DNA is TGTGCCAGCAGCCCCTCCCGGGTTGGGGGACCGAACACTGAAGCTTTCTTT.

Only one count was recorded for this clone. This chain joins TRBV19 and TRBJ1-1, with no clear D. This CDR3 has 14 amino acids. The germline V gene encodes CDR1 LNHDA and CDR2 SQIVND (reference sequence). V dropped 6 bases and J dropped 1 base, with 12 bases sitting between them. Here the CDR3 reads CASRIIGPNTEAFF. For the CDR3, the DNA is TGTGCCAGTAGGATTATAGGCCCGAACACTGAAGCTTTCTTT.

The chain is built from TRBV19 and TRBJ2-7; a possible D gene is TRBD1 (5 bases). V lost 1 base and J lost 4, with 11 bases in between. The CDR3 runs 14 residues. Germline-derived CDR1 and CDR2 are LNHDA and SQIVND (reference sequence). DNA of the CDR3: TGTGCCAGTAGTATAGCAGGCAGGGCTTACGAGCAGTACTTC. Its protein product is CASSIAGRAYEQYF.

The rearrangement uses TRBV10-3 and TRBJ1-1; D is undetermined. Trimming removed 0 bases at V and 1 base at J, with 6 bases between. In germline, CDR1 is ENHRY, CDR2 SYGVKD. This CDR3 contains 14 residues. The CDR3 region is CAISESPSNTEAFF. The CDR3 bases are TGTGCCATCAGTGAGTCGCCATCGAACACTGAAGCTTTCTTT.

CDR3 nucleotides: TGTGCCAGCAGTTTACGAGGGTTGTCTAGCAATCAGCCCCAGCATTTT. Translating gives CASSLRGLSSNQPQHF. The gene calls are TRBV27 and TRBJ1-5; D uncertain. Trimming took 2 bases from V and 0 from J, leaving 11 bases between them. The CDR3 contains 16 residues. In germline, CDR1 is MNHEY, CDR2 SMNVEV (reference sequence).

This chain connects TRBV5-1 to TRBJ2-7; 9 bases fit TRBD2. CDR3 length: 14 amino acids. V dropped 0 bases and J dropped 5; count of bases not matched to a gene: 3. Germline V CDR1 and CDR2: SGHRS, YFSETQ. Written as DNA, the CDR3 is TGCGCCAGCAGCTTGGTGGTAGCGGGGGACGAGCAGTACTTC. Protein product: CASSLVVAGDEQYF.

The rearrangement uses TRBV11-3 and TRBJ2-1, with TRBD2 matching 9 bases. Germline values: CDR1 SGHNT, CDR2 YENEEA. The CDR3 is made up of 16 amino acids. After removal of 1 base from V and 2 bases from J, the junction contained 3 bases not matched to a gene. The CDR3 is CASSLVGGRAYNEQFF. CDR3 DNA sequence: TGTGCCAGCAGCTTAGTAGGCGGGAGGGCCTACAATGAGCAGTTCTTC.

This clone was seen many times. This rearrangement joins TRBV4-1 to TRBJ2-1; 12 bases agree with TRBD2. Germline CDR1 is MGHRA and CDR2 is YSYEKL. The CDR3 extends over 16 amino acids. With V trimmed by 4 bases and J by 8 bases, 9 bases remained unmatched. The CDR3 DNA reads TGCGCCAGCAGCCCCCAACTAGCGGGGGGAACGCATGAGCAGTTCTTC. It specifies CASSPQLAGGTHEQFF.

The chain couples TRBV29-1 to TRBJ2-5; either TRBD1 or TRBD2 may fit D (6 bases each). The V and J ends lost 4 bases and 4 bases respectively, with 13 bases between them. The germline CDR1 and CDR2 sequences are SQVTM and ANQGSEA. CDR3 size: 13 residues. CDR3 residues: CSVGGGQGETQYF. As DNA, the CDR3 is TGCAGCGTTGGAGGGGGGCAAGGAGAGACCCAGTACTTC. Complete variable domain (other parts from reference TRBV29-1 and TRBJ2-5): SAVISQKPSRDICQRGTSLTIQCQVDSQVTMMFWYRQQPGQSLTLIATANQGSEATYESGFVIDKFPISRPNLTFSTLTVSNMSPEDSSIYLCSVGGGQGETQYFGPGTRLLVL.

The chain uses TRBV7-4 and TRBJ2-7, with D unresolved. CDR1 and CDR2 (germline): SGHVT, SQSDAQ. V gave up 5 bases and J gave up 4 bases, with 15 bases separating them. CDR3 length equals 14 residues. CDR3 nucleotide sequence: TGTGCCAGCAGCCCCGTCAGCTTTGGGTACGAGCAGTACTTC. It specifies CASSPVSFGYEQYF.

The chain is built from TRBV7-8 and TRBJ1-5; tentatively, D is TRBD1 (5 bases). CDR3 size: 13 residues. Germline V gene sequence: CDR1 SGHVS, CDR2 FQNEAQ. Deletions cut 5 bases from V and 6 bases from J, with 11 bases between. The CDR3 DNA is TGTGCCAGCAGCCCGGACATTAGTCAGCCCCAGCATTTT. Translation: CASSPDISQPQHF.

The chain employs TRBV5-4 and TRBJ2-1; 11 positions match TRBD2. V lost 0 bases to trimming and J lost 6 bases; unmatched junction nucleotides: 2. This CDR3 contains 15 residues. The germline V gene has CDR1 SGHNT and CDR2 YYREEE (reference sequence). CDR3 amino acids: CASSLGLAGPNEQFF. The DNA for the CDR3 is TGTGCCAGCAGCTTGGGACTAGCGGGACCCAATGAGCAGTTCTTC. Using reference TRBV5-4 and TRBJ2-1 for the parts outside the CDR3, the full variable domain is ETGVTQSPTHLIKTRGQQVTLRCSSQSGHNTVSWYQQALGQGPQFIFQYYREEENGRGNFPPRFSGLQFPNYSSELNVNALELDDSALYLCASSLGLAGPNEQFFGPGTRLTVL.

This clone has a single count. The chain combines TRBV10-3 with TRBJ1-2, with D unclear. The CDR3 totals 14 residues. V was shortened by 10 bases and J by 5 bases, with 20 bases between the two germline ends. Per the germline V gene, CDR1 is ENHRY and CDR2 is SYGVKD. Here the CDR3 reads CASTLEGESYGYTF. In nucleotides, the CDR3 is TGTGCCAGCACCCTCGAGGGAGAATCATATGGCTACACCTTC.

A few counts support this clone. The chain is built from TRBV9 and TRBJ2-1; TRBD2 agrees at 7 bases. V gave up 0 bases and J gave up 6 bases; unmatched junction bases: 3. This CDR3 is built from 14 residues. Germline V gene data show CDR1 as SGDLS and CDR2 as YYNGEE. CDR3 in amino acids: CASSVDWEGNEQFF. In DNA, the CDR3 is TGTGCCAGCAGCGTAGACTGGGAGGGCAATGAGCAGTTCTTC.

The genes are TRBV18 and TRBJ1-5; 7 bases agree with TRBD1. V was pared by 4 bases and J by 4 bases, with 4 bases of the junction left unmatched. The CDR3 extends over 14 amino acids. The germline CDR1 and CDR2 sequences are KGHSH and LQKENI. CDR3 nucleotides: TGTGCCAGCTCACGACAGGGTCCTAATCAGCCCCAGCATTTT. As protein: CASSRQGPNQPQHF.

The chain combines TRBV11-2 with TRBJ2-7; D tentatively fits TRBD1 or TRBD2 (5 bases each). V lost 5 bases and J lost 6, with 11 bases in between. In germline, CDR1 is SGHAT, CDR2 FQNNGV. The CDR3 is 12 amino acids. DNA of the CDR3: TGTGCCAGCAGCGTTAGCGACAGCGAGCAGTACTTC. Its protein is CASSVSDSEQYF.

V is TRBV9 and J is TRBJ1-3; a possible D gene is TRBD1 (6 bases). Germline CDR1 reads SGDLS; CDR2 reads YYNGEE. V lost 0 bases, J lost 2 bases, and 6 bases lay in between. This CDR3 spans 14 amino acids. The CDR3 loop reads CASSVGTAGNTIYF. Here the CDR3 DNA reads TGTGCCAGCAGCGTAGGGACAGCTGGAAACACCATATATTTT. The full variable domain, in which reference TRBV9 and TRBJ1-3 provide the parts outside the CDR3, is DSGVTQTPKHLITATGQRVTLRCSPRSGDLSVYWYQQSLDQGLQFLIQYYNGEERAKGNILERFSAQQFPDLHSELNLSSLELGDSALYFCASSVGTAGNTIYFGEGSWLTVV.

This chain connects TRBV11-2 to TRBJ2-3, with D hard to call. V dropped 5 bases and J dropped 0 bases, with 9 bases sitting between them. The CDR3 spans 14 residues. Germline V gene lookup returns CDR1 SGHAT and CDR2 FQNNGV. The CDR3 region is CASSQIASTDTQYF. CDR3 nucleotide sequence: TGTGCCAGCAGCCAGATCGCCAGCACAGATACGCAGTATTTT.

The sample holds many counts of this clone. This chain links TRBV5-1 with TRBJ2-7, with 11 bases that match TRBD2. The CDR3 loop spans 16 amino acids. Trimming cost V 4 bases and J 4 bases; bases outside gene matches: 10. From germline, CDR1 is SGHRS and CDR2 YFSETQ. CDR3 bases: TGCGCCAGCAGCGACGAGGGGCTAGCGGGAGGATACGAGCAGTACTTC. Translating it yields CASSDEGLAGGYEQYF.

This chain uses TRBV7-6 with TRBJ2-4, with D tentatively TRBD2 (5 bases). V lost 1 base, J lost 7 bases, and 8 bases lay in between. Germline-derived CDR1 and CDR2 are SGHVS and FNYEAQ. The CDR3 length is 13 residues. The CDR3 sequence: CASSLGGNNIQYF. CDR3 sequence (DNA): TGTGCCAGCAGCTTAGGAGGGAACAACATTCAGTACTTC.

The V call is TRBV4-3, the J call TRBJ2-1; 8 bases fit TRBD2. The CDR3 runs 16 residues. V gave up 5 bases and J gave up 6 bases; unmatched junction bases: 12. CDR1 is LGHNA, CDR2 YSLEER, per germline. The CDR3 reads CASSARTAGGLNEQFF. The CDR3 coding sequence is TGCGCCAGCAGCGCCCGTACGGCGGGAGGACTCAATGAGCAGTTCTTC.